This T cell receptor beta chain was recovered during a study of early T cells in non-severe SARS-CoV-2 infection. TCRdb passed the 5' RACE reads through MiXCR, listing each CDR3 protein once. The sample carries around 71,000 distinct CDR3 sequences, about 14% recorded once. This CDR3 is built from 15 residues. V shed 1 base, J shed 8 bases, and the junction held 5 bases outside the gene matches. Germline-derived CDR1 and CDR2 are SGHTA and FQGTGA. The gene calls are TRBV7-3 and TRBJ2-3, with TRBD2 matching 11 bases. The sequence came from an adult who was a healthcare worker with PCR-confirmed SARS-CoV-2 infection or an uninfected control (not recorded which). The source was whole blood, collected at baseline. The CDR3, as DNA: TGTGCCAGCAGCTTAAGACTAGCGGGGTCGGGTACGCAGTATTTT. It codes for CASSLRLAGSGTQYF.